A single sample is the source of the 2 T cell receptor beta chains below, sequenced in a study of cytomegalovirus exposure and HLA in healthy donors. Sequencing used immunoSEQ multiplex PCR; TCRdb keeps in-frame clones, though not all of them. Of about 55,000 clones detected, 90% appear once; the ten largest clones hold about 3%. The sample consisted of PBMCs. The origin of the receptors is a young man in good health and CMV-seronegative.

This rearrangement joins TRBV6-1 to TRBJ1-5; no firm D call. Germline CDR1 MNHNS, CDR2 SASEGT. This CDR3 contains 16 residues. With 1 base removed from V and 5 bases from J, the gap between germline ends came to 15 bases. Here the CDR3 reads CASSEVESLFHQPQHF. The DNA for the CDR3 is TGTGCCAGCAGTGAAGTAGAGTCGCTGTTTCATCAGCCCCAGCATTTT.

This clone showed up just once. V usage is TRBV14 and J usage is TRBJ1-1, with D unclear. CDR3 length: 14 residues. The germline V and J ends were trimmed by 1 base and 4 bases, with 10 bases remaining between them. Germline V lookup: CDR1 SGHDN, CDR2 FVKESK. Here the CDR3 DNA reads TGTGCCAGCAGCCAAGCCGGGTTGGGCACTGAAGCTTTCTTT. It translates to CASSQAGLGTEAFF.